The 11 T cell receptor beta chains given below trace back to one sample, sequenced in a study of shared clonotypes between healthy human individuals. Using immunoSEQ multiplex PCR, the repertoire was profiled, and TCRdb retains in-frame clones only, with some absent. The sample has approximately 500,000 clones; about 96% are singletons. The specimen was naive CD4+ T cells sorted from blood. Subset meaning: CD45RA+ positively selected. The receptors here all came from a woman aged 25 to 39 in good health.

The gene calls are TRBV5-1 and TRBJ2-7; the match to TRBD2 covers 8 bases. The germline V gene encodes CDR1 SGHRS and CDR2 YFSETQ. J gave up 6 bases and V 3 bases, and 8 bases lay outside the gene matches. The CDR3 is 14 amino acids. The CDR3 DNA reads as TGCGCCAGCAGCTGGTACGGGAGGGGTGGCGAGCAGTACTTC. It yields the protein CASSWYGRGGEQYF.

The CDR3: CSVVVIDAAYEQYF. The CDR3 region has the DNA TGCAGCGTTGTAGTTATCGACGCTGCCTACGAGCAGTACTTC. This chain uses TRBV29-1 with TRBJ2-7; no definite D call. Germline V gene lookup returns CDR1 SQVTM and CDR2 ANQGSEA. The CDR3 contains 14 residues. The V and J ends lost 4 bases and 2 bases respectively, with 15 bases between them.

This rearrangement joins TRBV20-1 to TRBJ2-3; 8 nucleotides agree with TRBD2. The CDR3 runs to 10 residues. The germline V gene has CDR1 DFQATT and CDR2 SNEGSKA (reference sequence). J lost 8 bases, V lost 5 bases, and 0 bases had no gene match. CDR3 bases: TGCAGTGCTGCGGGAGGTACGCAGTATTTT. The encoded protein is CSAAGGTQYF.

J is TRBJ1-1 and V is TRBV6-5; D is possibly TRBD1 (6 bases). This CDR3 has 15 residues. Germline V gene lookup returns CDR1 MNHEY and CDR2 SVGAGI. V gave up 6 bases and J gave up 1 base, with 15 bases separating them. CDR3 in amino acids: CASRATGIGNTEAFF. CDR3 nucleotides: TGTGCCAGCAGGGCAACAGGGATCGGGAACACTGAAGCTTTCTTT.

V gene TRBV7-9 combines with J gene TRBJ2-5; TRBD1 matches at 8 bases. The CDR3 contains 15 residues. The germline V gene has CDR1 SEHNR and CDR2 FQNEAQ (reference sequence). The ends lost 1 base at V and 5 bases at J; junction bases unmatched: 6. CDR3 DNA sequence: TGTGCCAGCAGCTTAGAGGCAGGGGGCGCGGAGACCCAGTACTTC. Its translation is CASSLEAGGAETQYF.

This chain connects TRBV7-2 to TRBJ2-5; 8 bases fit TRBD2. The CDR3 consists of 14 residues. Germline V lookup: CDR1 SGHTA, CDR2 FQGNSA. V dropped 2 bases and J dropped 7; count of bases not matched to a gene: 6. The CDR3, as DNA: TGTGCCAGCAGCTTAATAGCGGGGCTTCGGACCCAGTACTTC. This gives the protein CASSLIAGLRTQYF.

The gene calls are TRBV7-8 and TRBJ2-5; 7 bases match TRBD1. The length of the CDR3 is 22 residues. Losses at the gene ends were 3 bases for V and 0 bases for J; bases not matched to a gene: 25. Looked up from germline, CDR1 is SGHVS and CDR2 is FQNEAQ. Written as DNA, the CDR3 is TGTGCCAGCAGCTTCACCTACGATGGGTCTTTGGACAGGCTACCTTACCAAGAGACCCAGTACTTC. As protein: CASSFTYDGSLDRLPYQETQYF.

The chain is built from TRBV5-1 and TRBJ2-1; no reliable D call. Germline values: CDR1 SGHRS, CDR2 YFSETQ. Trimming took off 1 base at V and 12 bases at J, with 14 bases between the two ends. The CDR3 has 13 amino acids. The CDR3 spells CASSLLVSYGQFF. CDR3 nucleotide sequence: TGCGCCAGCAGCTTGTTGGTAAGCTATGGGCAGTTCTTC.

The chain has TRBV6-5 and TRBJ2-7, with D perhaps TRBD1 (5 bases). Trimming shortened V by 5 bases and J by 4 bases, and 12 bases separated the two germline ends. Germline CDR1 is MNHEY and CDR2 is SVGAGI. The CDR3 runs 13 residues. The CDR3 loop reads CASSNQGSYEQYF. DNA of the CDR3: TGTGCCAGCAGTAACCAGGGTTCGTACGAGCAGTACTTC.

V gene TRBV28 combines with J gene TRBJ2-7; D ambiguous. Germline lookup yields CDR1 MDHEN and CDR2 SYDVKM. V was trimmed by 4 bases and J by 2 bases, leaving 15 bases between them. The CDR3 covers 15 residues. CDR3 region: CASSSAGPVTYEQYF. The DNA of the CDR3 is TGTGCCAGCAGTTCCGCCGGACCGGTCACCTACGAGCAGTACTTC.

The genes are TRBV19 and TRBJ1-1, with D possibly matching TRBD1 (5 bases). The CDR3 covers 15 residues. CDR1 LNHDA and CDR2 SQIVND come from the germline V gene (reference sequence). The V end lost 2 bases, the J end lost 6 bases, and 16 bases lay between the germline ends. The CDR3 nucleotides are TGTGCCAGTAGTATAAGTATGGTAAGGGGCTCTGAAGCTTTCTTT. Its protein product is CASSISMVRGSEAFF.